The present TCR beta chain was sequenced within a study of CD8 T cells in Susac syndrome. Reverse transcription used about 0.45 to 1 ug RNA and random hexamers. TCRdb ran MiXCR on the immunoSEQ multiplex PCR reads and lists one entry per CDR3 protein. The sample contains some 100,000 distinct CDR3 sequences, about 93% of which appear only once. The germline CDR1 and CDR2 sequences are LNHDA and SQIVND (reference sequence). The V end lost 5 bases, the J end lost 0 bases, and 11 bases lay between the germline ends. The CDR3 loop spans 16 amino acids. CD8+ and CD4+ T cells from blood underwent TCR beta sequencing.

This TCR was sampled from a human donor in good health. The material sequenced was CD4+ T cells from PBMCs. The chain carries TRBV19 and TRBJ2-6, with D uncertain. Here the CDR3 DNA reads TGTGCCAGTAGTTCGGACCAAGCCTCTGGGGCCAACGTCCTGACTTTC. This translates into CASSSDQASGANVLTF.